A selection of T cell receptor beta chains follows, all from one sample in a study of cytotoxic CD8 clonotypes in ibrutinib-treated CLL. The assay was immunoSEQ multiplex PCR, and TCRdb's table has in-frame clones only and misses some. The profile shows some 100,000 clones, under 70% of them singletons. The sequencing used PBMCs, collected after 24 months of ibrutinib treatment. These receptors all stem from a human donor with chronic lymphocytic leukemia. Each CDR3 is given with its conserved first and last residue. The order of the fields is V gene, CDR3 length, D gene, J gene, CDR3 protein. The D gene is left open where the match is weak.

>TRBV7-3|15|.|TRBJ2-3
CASSYILGSPDTQYF
>TRBV5-1|18|.|TRBJ1-3
CASSRTSGIFNSGNTIYF
>TRBV6-1|15|.|TRBJ2-6
CASNHPGTGANVLTF
>TRBV5-1|14|.|TRBJ2-7
CASSSQDPSYEQYF
>TRBV6-5|15|TRBD1|TRBJ2-5
CASSYDRGLGETQYF
>TRBV5-1|14|.|TRBJ1-1
CASSLGTGHTEAFF
>TRBV19|13|.|TRBJ1-2
CASLRENNYGYTF
>TRBV30|14|.|TRBJ2-2
CAWSVRGGTGELFF
>TRBV9|18|.|TRBJ1-2
CASSVVGSDSPEGYGYTF
>TRBV7-2|15|TRBD1|TRBJ1-6
CASSVRTGPNSPLHF
>TRBV30|15|.|TRBJ1-1
CAWRAEVGGGTEAFF
>TRBV14|17|.|TRBJ2-7
CASSHGTYWSSSYEQYF
>TRBV10-3|15|TRBD1|TRBJ2-1
CATKGSQGGINEQFF
>TRBV2|11|.|TRBJ2-5
CASSVSETQYF
>TRBV6-6|11|.|TRBJ2-7
CASSSGQEQYF
>TRBV30|15|TRBD1|TRBJ1-6
CAWTGQGLYNSPLHF
>TRBV5-1|16|.|TRBJ2-5
CASSFQDSELGETQYF
>TRBV4-1|15|.|TRBJ1-2
CASSQASDRHYGYTF
>TRBV6-6|11|.|TRBJ1-2
CASRQGFGYTF
>TRBV6-5|13|.|TRBJ1-1
CASNKRLGTEAFF
>TRBV18|14|TRBD1|TRBJ2-1
CASSLDRAYNEQFF
>TRBV7-8|12|.|TRBJ2-7
CASSLTVNEQYF
>TRBV5-6|16|.|TRBJ2-2
CASSPLGGERTGELFF
>TRBV2|14|.|TRBJ2-3
CASSLQPGRTTQYF
>TRBV7-9|12|.|TRBJ1-2
CASSRTDDGYTF
>TRBV30|15|.|TRBJ1-4
CAWSTKGQGNEKLFF
>TRBV5-1|13|.|TRBJ2-2
CASTDKNTGELFF
>TRBV6-1|15|.|TRBJ1-2
CASSEAGSQDYGYTF
>TRBV7-2|15|TRBD2|TRBJ2-7
CASTTKAGVSYEQYF
>TRBV18|13|.|TRBJ1-1
CASSPLGEGEAFF
>TRBV11-3|15|TRBD1|TRBJ1-2
CASSRHGPTGGGYTF
>TRBV6-5|12|.|TRBJ1-4
CASRAADQKLFF
>TRBV27|17|.|TRBJ1-6
CASSLEWNRSYNSPLHF